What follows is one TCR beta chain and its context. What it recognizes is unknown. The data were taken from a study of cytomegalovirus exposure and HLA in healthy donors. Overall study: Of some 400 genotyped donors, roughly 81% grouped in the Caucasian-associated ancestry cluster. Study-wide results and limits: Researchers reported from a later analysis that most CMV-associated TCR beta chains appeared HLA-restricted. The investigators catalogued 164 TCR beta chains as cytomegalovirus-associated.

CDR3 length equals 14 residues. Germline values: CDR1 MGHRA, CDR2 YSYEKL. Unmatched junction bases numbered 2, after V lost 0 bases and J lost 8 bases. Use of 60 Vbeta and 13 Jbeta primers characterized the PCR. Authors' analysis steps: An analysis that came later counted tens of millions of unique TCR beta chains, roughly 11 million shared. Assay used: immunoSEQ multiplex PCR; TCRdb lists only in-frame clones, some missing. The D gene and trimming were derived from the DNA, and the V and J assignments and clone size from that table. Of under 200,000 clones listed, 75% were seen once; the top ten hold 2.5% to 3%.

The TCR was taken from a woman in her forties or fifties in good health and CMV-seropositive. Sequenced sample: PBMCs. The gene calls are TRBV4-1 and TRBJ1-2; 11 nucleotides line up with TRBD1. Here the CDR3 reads CASSQEGDRGGYTF. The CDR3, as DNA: TGCGCCAGCAGCCAAGAGGGGGACAGGGGGGGCTACACCTTC.